The clone carrying this T cell receptor beta chain has a single count. Its antigen is not known. V dropped 0 bases and J dropped 11 bases, with 14 bases sitting between them. The CDR3 consists of 13 residues. CDR1 and CDR2 (germline): SGHRS, YFSETQ. Survey-level resolution applied to immunoSEQ assay v3.0. The repertoire was sequenced with immunoSEQ multiplex PCR; TCRdb's copy has only in-frame clones and lacks some. Here the sample spans about 41,000 clones, over 90% being singletons. The data stem from a study of long-term antiretroviral therapy in people with HIV. Overall study results and limits: Diversity measured after ART increased yet remained under transplant donor controls. Viral resistance, ART adherence and therapy changes all lacked available data.

Treatment for all HIV-infected participants took place in the United States. The content of samples before DNA extraction was roughly 1-10 million cryopreserved PBMC. The chain joins TRBV5-1 to TRBJ1-1, with D uncertain. Source: unsorted PBMCs, taken approximately 9.5 years after starting antiretroviral therapy. This clonotype was sampled from a man younger than 40 with HIV. The CDR3 protein is CASSLDTARRAFF. The CDR3 bases are TGCGCCAGCAGCTTGGATACAGCTCGAAGGGCTTTCTTT.